Listed below are T cell receptor beta chains from one sample, sequenced in a study of CD8 T cells in ankylosing spondylitis. TCRdb re-derived calls from the 5' RACE reads in MiXCR, one entry per CDR3 protein. The sample includes roughly 180,000 distinct CDR3 sequences, approximately 9% of them seen just once. The sequencing input was blood, either unsorted or a sorted T cell fraction (not recorded which). These receptors came from a female donor with ankylosing spondylitis or in good health (not recorded which). Both conserved end residues are part of each CDR3. Fields, in order: D gene, clone size, V gene, J gene, CDR3 DNA, CDR3 protein. A D gene is named only where the DNA matches it firmly. A row's size may be missing; if present it is once, few, many or a size class.

-	-	TRBV7-2	TRBJ2-5	TGTGCCAGCAGGTCGTTTCAGGGGTACCAAGAGACCCAGTACTTC	CASRSFQGYQETQYF
-	many	TRBV12-3/TRBV12-4	TRBJ2-7	TGTGCCAGCAGTTTGGGGGGTGTACGCTACGAGCAGTACTTC	CASSLGGVRYEQYF
TRBD1	few	TRBV28	TRBJ1-5	TGTGCCAGCAGGGATACAGGGGGCGCGAGTCAGCCCCAGCATTTT	CASRDTGGASQPQHF
-	many	TRBV29-1	TRBJ2-1	TGCAGCGTTAGGGGGACCTACAATGAGCAGTTCTTC	CSVRGTYNEQFF
-	-	TRBV18	TRBJ1-2	TGTGCCAGCTCACCACGGGGGCGCGACGTGGACTATGGCTACACCTTC	CASSPRGRDVDYGYTF
TRBD2	few	TRBV6-2/TRBV6-3	TRBJ2-2	TGTGCCAGCAGTTACTTCCAGGGACTAGCGGGAGGGAACACCGGGGAGCTGTTTTTT	CASSYFQGLAGGNTGELFF
-	-	TRBV28	TRBJ2-7	TGTGCCAGCAGCTCCCTATGGGACGAGCAGTACTTC	CASSSLWDEQYF
-	many	TRBV12-3/TRBV12-4	TRBJ2-7	TGTGCCAGCAGTTTAGCTAGCGGAGGAGGCGAGCAGTACTTC	CASSLASGGGEQYF
TRBD1	-	TRBV2	TRBJ1-2	TGTGCCAGCAGTGGGGACAGATCTAACTATGGCTACACCTTC	CASSGDRSNYGYTF
TRBD2	few	TRBV10-3	TRBJ2-1	TGTGCCATCAGTGACGGGACTAGCGGGAGTGCCGTCAATGAGCAGTTCTTC	CAISDGTSGSAVNEQFF
TRBD1	-	TRBV12-3/TRBV12-4	TRBJ2-4	TGTGCCAGCAGTCACGGACAGGGTCAAGCCAAAAACATTCAGTACTTC	CASSHGQGQAKNIQYF
-	-	TRBV4-2	TRBJ2-2	TGTGCCAGCAGCCCCCGAGGGGGCACCGGGGAGCTGTTTTTT	CASSPRGGTGELFF
-	few	TRBV4-3	TRBJ2-3	TGCGCCAGCAGCCAAGACCTCTACGGTAGGAGTCCGGCAGAGGGCGAAACGCAGTATTTT	CASSQDLYGRSPAEGETQYF
-	-	TRBV4-1	TRBJ1-5	TGCGCCAGCAGCCAAGGGGTTTATAGCAATCAGCCCCAGCATTTT	CASSQGVYSNQPQHF
TRBD2	-	TRBV30	TRBJ2-1	TGTGCCTGGACTAGCGGGAGCGGAGGTGAGCAGTTCTTC	CAWTSGSGGEQFF
-	-	TRBV7-3	TRBJ1-1	TGTGCCAGCAGCTTACGAGGACCACTCGATGAGAACACTGAAGCTTTCTTT	CASSLRGPLDENTEAFF
-	few	TRBV4-3	TRBJ2-1	TGCGCCAGCAGCCAAGATTACAGGACTCCGTACAATGAGCAGTTCTTC	CASSQDYRTPYNEQFF
-	-	TRBV7-6	TRBJ2-1	TGTGCCAGCAGCTTAGGGGGCCCACAGGAGGTGGATGAGCAGTTCTTC	CASSLGGPQEVDEQFF
TRBD1	few	TRBV10-3	TRBJ2-7	TGTGCCATCAGTGAGGGGGGACAGGGGGACTACGAGCAGTACTTC	CAISEGGQGDYEQYF
TRBD1	-	TRBV30	TRBJ2-3	TGTGCCTGGAGTGTCGGAAGGGGGCTTGATACGCAGTATTTT	CAWSVGRGLDTQYF
TRBD1	-	TRBV7-2	TRBJ1-2	TGTGCCAGCAGCTATCGGACAGGGGGAGGCTACACCTTC	CASSYRTGGGYTF
-	few	TRBV11-1	TRBJ1-5	TGTGCCAGCAGCTCCACAACCAGCCCAGGATCTAAAACTCAGCCCCAGCATTTT	CASSSTTSPGSKTQPQHF
-	few	TRBV2	TRBJ2-7	TGTGCCACCAATCTCCGGGACAACCTATCCTACGAGCAGTACTTC	CATNLRDNLSYEQYF
TRBD1	many	TRBV7-9	TRBJ2-1	TGTGCCAGCAGCCACGGGACAGGGGTCCACAATGAGCAGTTCTTC	CASSHGTGVHNEQFF
-	many	TRBV10-3	TRBJ2-1	TGTGCCTCTCTACGTCCGGAATACAATGAGCAGTTCTTC	CASLRPEYNEQFF
TRBD1	many	TRBV12-3/TRBV12-4	TRBJ1-1	TGTGCCAGCAGACCCTTCCCGACAGGGGACACTGAAGCTTTCTTT	CASRPFPTGDTEAFF
-	-	TRBV10-3	TRBJ1-1	TGTGCCATCAGTGAGGCAGGGGCTGAAGGGTTGAACACTGAAGCTTTCTTT	CAISEAGAEGLNTEAFF
-	-	TRBV9	TRBJ2-1	TGTGCCAGCACCCCCTTCGGGTCTCTTGAGGAGCAGTTCTTC	CASTPFGSLEEQFF
-	-	TRBV4-2	TRBJ2-7	TGTGCCAGCAGCCCCGGGATGTCCCACGAGCAGTACTTC	CASSPGMSHEQYF
TRBD2	-	TRBV9	TRBJ2-1	TGTGCCAGCAGCTCCGGGATGGGGCTAGCGGGAGGGCTGACCTACAATGAGCAGTTCTTC	CASSSGMGLAGGLTYNEQFF
-	-	TRBV7-9	TRBJ2-2	TGTGCCAGCAGCTTACGTGACACCGGGGAGCTGTTTTTT	CASSLRDTGELFF
-	few	TRBV27	TRBJ1-1	TGTGCCAGCAGTTCCCCCCAAACGGGGTCCCCTGAAGCTTTCTTT	CASSSPQTGSPEAFF
-	few	TRBV20-1	TRBJ2-1	TGCAGTGCCCGCCTACTTGGGTCCAATGAGCAGTTCTTC	CSARLLGSNEQFF
-	few	TRBV4-1	TRBJ1-1	TGCGCCAGCAGCCAAGATCCCAGTGTGAACACTGAAGCTTTCTTT	CASSQDPSVNTEAFF
TRBD1	-	TRBV4-3	TRBJ1-2	TGCGCCAGCAGCCAGAACTCCCGGGACAGGGCCTATGGCTACACCTTC	CASSQNSRDRAYGYTF
-	-	TRBV28	TRBJ2-3	TGTGCCAGCAGTTTAGGGGCAGGTAGAGGCACAGATACGCAGTATTTT	CASSLGAGRGTDTQYF
-	many	TRBV28	TRBJ2-3	TGTGCCAGCAGTTTCCGAAAAAGGGATACGCAGTATTTT	CASSFRKRDTQYF
TRBD2	-	TRBV10-3	TRBJ2-7	TGTGCCATCAGTGAGCTGGCGGGAGGAGTGGACGAGCAGTACTTC	CAISELAGGVDEQYF
-	many	TRBV24-1	TRBJ1-6	TGTGCCACCAGTGTTCGCCGGCACGAGTCACCCCTCCACTTT	CATSVRRHESPLHF
-	-	TRBV11-2	TRBJ2-1	TGTGCCAGCAGCTTTAACAGGGACCCGGAGTACAATGAGCAGTTCTTC	CASSFNRDPEYNEQFF
-	many	TRBV12-3/TRBV12-4	TRBJ1-1	TGTGCCAGCAGTTTAATGGGGGACACTGAAGCTTTCTTT	CASSLMGDTEAFF
-	-	TRBV10-3	TRBJ2-5	TGTGCCATCAGTGAATTGGGGAACCAAGAGACCCAGTACTTC	CAISELGNQETQYF
-	-	TRBV11-2	TRBJ1-2	TGTGCCAGCAGCTTATCCAGACCGAGCTCTAACTATGGCTACACCTTC	CASSLSRPSSNYGYTF
TRBD2	-	TRBV9	TRBJ2-7	TGTGCCAGCAGCGTAGGAAGTACTAGCGTGTACGAGCAGTACTTC	CASSVGSTSVYEQYF
TRBD2	-	TRBV6-5	TRBJ2-7	TGTGCCAGCAGTTACGGCGCGGGAGGCTCCGAGCAGTACTTC	CASSYGAGGSEQYF
-	-	TRBV20-1	TRBJ2-1	TGCAGTGCTAACCATCCAGACAGGAATGAGCAGTTCTTC	CSANHPDRNEQFF
-	once	TRBV4-3	TRBJ1-1	TGCGCCAGCAGCCAGTCGGAGATGAACACTGAAGCTTTCTTT	CASSQSEMNTEAFF
-	-	TRBV6-1	TRBJ1-4	TGTGCCAGCTTACCCACGTGGGCAACTAATGAAAAACTGTTTTTT	CASLPTWATNEKLFF
-	many	TRBV6-5	TRBJ1-2	TGTGCCAGCAGTTACGGGGGGAATCATGGCTACACCTTC	CASSYGGNHGYTF
-	few	TRBV4-1	TRBJ1-1	TGCGCCAGCAGCCAAGATAATGTTGGGGACACTGAAGCTTTCTTT	CASSQDNVGDTEAFF
-	many	TRBV4-3	TRBJ2-1	TGCGCCAGCAGCCCCCGGGGGAGTAACCCTCTGGGGGATGAGCAGTTCTTC	CASSPRGSNPLGDEQFF
-	-	TRBV27	TRBJ1-2	TGTGCCAGCAGTTTACAGCAGGGGTTCAACTATGGCTACACCTTC	CASSLQQGFNYGYTF
TRBD1	few	TRBV2	TRBJ1-2	TGTGCCAGCAGGGTTCCGGGACAGGGGCACTATGGCTACACCTTC	CASRVPGQGHYGYTF
-	few	TRBV7-9	TRBJ2-1	TGTGCCAGCAGCTCGTCGACAGCGGGCAATGAGCAGTTCTTC	CASSSSTAGNEQFF
-	many	TRBV30	TRBJ2-2	TGTGCCTGGAAGGGGGGTCACACCGGGGAGCTGTTTTTT	CAWKGGHTGELFF